The clone carrying this TCR beta chain was observed a single time. Its antigen is unidentified. This sample was included in a study of CD8 T cells in ankylosing spondylitis. Study-wide points: Reactive arthritis synovial fluid and blood previously showed some of these motif variants.

Libraries for TCR beta were made by quantitative 5'-RACE with molecular barcodes. TCRdb itself ran the 5' RACE reads through MiXCR, one entry per CDR3 protein. The sample yields about 360,000 distinct CDR3 sequences, more than 20% seen once. CDR1 is SGHVS and CDR2 is FNYEAQ in the germline V gene. V was shortened by 5 bases and J by 8 bases, with 7 bases between the two germline ends. CDR3 length: 12 amino acids. Sequencing was performed on blood, either unsorted or a sorted T cell fraction (not recorded which). The chain recombines TRBV7-6 with TRBJ1-6; D uncertain. The source of this sequence is a male donor with ankylosing spondylitis or in good health (not recorded which). The CDR3 DNA follows: TGTGCCAGCAGCCCCCTCGATTCACCCCTCCACTTT. Protein product: CASSPLDSPLHF.